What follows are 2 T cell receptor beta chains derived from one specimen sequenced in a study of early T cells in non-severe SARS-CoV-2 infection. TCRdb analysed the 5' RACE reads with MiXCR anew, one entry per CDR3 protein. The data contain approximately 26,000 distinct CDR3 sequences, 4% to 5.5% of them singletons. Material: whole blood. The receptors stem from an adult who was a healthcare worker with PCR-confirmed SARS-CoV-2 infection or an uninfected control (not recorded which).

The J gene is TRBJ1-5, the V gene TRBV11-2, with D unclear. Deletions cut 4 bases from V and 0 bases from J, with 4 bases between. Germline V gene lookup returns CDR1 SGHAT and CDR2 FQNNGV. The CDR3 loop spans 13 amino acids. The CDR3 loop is CASSSNSNQPQHF. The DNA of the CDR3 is TGTGCCAGCAGCTCTAATAGCAATCAGCCCCAGCATTTT.

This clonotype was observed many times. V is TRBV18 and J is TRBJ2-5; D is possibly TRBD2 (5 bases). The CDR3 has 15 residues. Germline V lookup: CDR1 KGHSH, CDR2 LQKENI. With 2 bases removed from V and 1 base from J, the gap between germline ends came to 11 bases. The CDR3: CASSPGGRGQETQYF. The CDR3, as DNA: TGTGCCAGCTCACCAGGAGGCCGAGGCCAAGAGACCCAGTACTTC.